One sample yielded the 19 T cell receptor beta chains listed below, sequenced in a study of blood T cell repertoires in COVID-19. TCRdb's table, derived via immunoSEQ multiplex PCR, lists solely in-frame clones and lacks some. The sample consists of fewer than 150,000 clones, about 78% of them appearing once. Sequencing was done on a sample of peripheral blood. The receptors shown here come from a man in his 70s with acute or convalescent COVID-19.

This chain connects TRBV9 to TRBJ2-3; 8 bases agree with TRBD1. With V trimmed by 4 bases and J by 0 bases, 4 bases remained unmatched. CDR1 SGDLS and CDR2 YYNGEE come from the germline V gene. The length of the CDR3 is 15 residues. CDR3 loop: CASSPRTGSTDTQYF. CDR3 nucleotides: TGTGCCAGCAGCCCAAGGACAGGGAGCACAGATACGCAGTATTTT.

The rearrangement joins TRBV24-1 to TRBJ2-1; D may be TRBD2 (6 bases). The CDR3 has 15 residues. Germline CDR1 reads KGHDR; CDR2 reads SFDVKD. Trimming removed 2 bases at V and 7 bases at J, with 14 bases between. The CDR3 nucleotides are TGTGCCACCAGTGATTCGCGCGAGGGGAGGAATGAGCAGTTCTTC. Amino acids: CATSDSREGRNEQFF.

J is TRBJ2-7 and V is TRBV19, with a tentative D call TRBD1 (6 bases). Germline V gene data show CDR1 as LNHDA and CDR2 as SQIVND (reference sequence). The length of the CDR3 is 13 residues. V shed 5 bases and J shed 2 bases, with 10 bases lying between them. CDR3 amino acids: CASSPGHPYEQYF. DNA for the CDR3: TGTGCCAGTAGTCCGGGACACCCCTACGAGCAGTACTTC. Drawing the rest from reference TRBV19 and TRBJ2-7, the complete variable domain is DGGITQSPKYLFRKEGQNVTLSCEQNLNHDAMYWYRQDPGQGLRLIYYSQIVNDFQKGDIAEGYSVSREKKESFPLTVTSAQKNPTAFYLCASSPGHPYEQYFGPGTRLTVT.

The chain links TRBV5-1 to TRBJ2-7; 7 positions match TRBD1. CDR1 and CDR2 from the germline V gene are SGHRS and YFSETQ. This CDR3 has 15 residues. The trim removed 0 bases at V and 3 bases at J, leaving 6 bases unmatched. The CDR3: CASSLVGTAGYEQYF. CDR3 DNA sequence: TGCGCCAGCAGCTTGGTCGGGACAGCTGGCTACGAGCAGTACTTC.

Here the CDR3 DNA reads TGTGCCAGCAGCACCAGGGGTTACCAAGAGACCCAGTACTTC. As protein: CASSTRGYQETQYF. The chain joins TRBV9 to TRBJ2-5; maybe TRBD1 (6 bases). Germline V gives CDR1 SGDLS, CDR2 YYNGEE. The CDR3 has 14 amino acids. Trimming took 4 bases from V and 0 from J, leaving 10 bases between them.

The V call is TRBV18, the J call TRBJ2-6; a possible D gene is TRBD1 (5 bases). Per germline, CDR1 KGHSH and CDR2 LQKENI. This CDR3 region has 17 residues. Trimming removed 2 bases from V and 0 bases from J, with 11 bases in between. The CDR3 DNA reads as TGTGCCAGCTCACCAGCAGGGTTATACTCTGGGGCCAACGTCCTGACTTTC. Translated: CASSPAGLYSGANVLTF.

This chain joins TRBV6-5 and TRBJ1-1, with D perhaps TRBD1 (5 bases). In germline, CDR1 is MNHEY, CDR2 SVGAGI. The V end lost 8 bases, the J end lost 0 bases, and 16 bases lay between the germline ends. This CDR3 contains 15 residues. The CDR3 coding sequence is TGTGCCAGCCAAAGTCCGGAGACAGTGAACACTGAAGCTTTCTTT. Amino acid sequence: CASQSPETVNTEAFF.

This rearrangement joins TRBV29-1 to TRBJ1-2; D is ambiguous. Trimming removed 7 bases at V and 3 bases at J, with 12 bases between. CDR1 SQVTM and CDR2 ANQGSEA come from the germline V gene. The CDR3 spans 12 residues. The DNA of the CDR3 is TGCAGCGCTATTACAGATGACTATGGCTACACCTTC. Amino acid sequence: CSAITDDYGYTF.

The CDR3 loop reads CASSPGTAPIYYGYTF. The CDR3 nucleotides read TGTGCCAGCAGCCCAGGGACAGCCCCCATTTACTATGGCTACACCTTC. V gene TRBV3-1 (or the pseudogene TRBV3-2) combines with J gene TRBJ1-2; 7 bases map to TRBD1. This CDR3 is built from 16 residues. Per germline, CDR1 LGHDT and CDR2 YNNKEL (reference sequence). The junction had 11 bases not matched to a gene; V was cut back by 4 bases and J by 3 bases.

V and J are TRBV3-1 (or the pseudogene TRBV3-2) and TRBJ2-2, with D possibly matching TRBD2 (5 bases). The CDR3 has 15 amino acids. V lost 3 bases, J lost 5 bases, and 13 bases lay in between. The germline gives CDR1 LGHDT, CDR2 YNNKEL (reference sequence). The CDR3 coding sequence is TGTGCCAGCAGCCATTGGGGAGAGGTAACCGGGGAGCTGTTTTTT. It translates to CASSHWGEVTGELFF.

The chain employs TRBV2 and TRBJ2-1, with TRBD2 matching 7 bases. The junction had 7 bases not matched to a gene; V was cut back by 3 bases and J by 5 bases. Looked up from germline, CDR1 is SNHLY and CDR2 is FYNNEI. The CDR3 is 15 amino acids. DNA of the CDR3: TGTGCCAGCAGTGATACTAGCGCCGGAAACAATGAGCAGTTCTTC. This translates into CASSDTSAGNNEQFF.

This clone was counted a few times. CDR3 protein: CASSVYRGGGELFF. In DNA form, the CDR3 reads TGTGCCAGCAGCGTCTACAGGGGTGGCGGGGAGCTGTTTTTT. This rearrangement joins TRBV7-2 to TRBJ2-2; 7 nucleotides align to TRBD1. CDR3 size: 14 residues. The V gene end was trimmed by 5 bases and the J gene end by 7 bases; junction bases not matched to a gene: 7. Germline-derived CDR1 and CDR2 are SGHTA and FQGNSA.

The rearrangement joins TRBV25-1 to TRBJ1-1; unclear D gene. This CDR3 region has 13 residues. Germline V gene lookup returns CDR1 MGHDK and CDR2 SYGVNS. V lost 7 bases and J 0 bases, leaving 9 bases between the germline ends. The CDR3 loop reads CASTEQLNTEAFF. CDR3 DNA: TGTGCCAGCACGGAACAGCTGAACACTGAAGCTTTCTTT.

This clone was recorded a few times. The V call is TRBV5-4, the J call TRBJ2-3; TRBD2 agrees at 7 bases. Germline assignment: CDR1 SGHNT and CDR2 YYREEE (reference sequence). The CDR3 runs to 15 residues. The trim removed 0 bases at V and 2 bases at J, leaving 3 bases unmatched. The CDR3 loop reads CASSLDRGVTDTQYF. The DNA of the CDR3 is TGTGCCAGCAGCTTGGATCGGGGGGTCACAGATACGCAGTATTTT.

V gene TRBV5-6 combines with J gene TRBJ1-4; D uncertain. The CDR3 has 14 amino acids. With 0 bases removed from V and 7 bases from J, the gap between germline ends came to 10 bases. From germline, CDR1 is SGHDT and CDR2 YYEEEE. CDR3 sequence reads: CASSLGRSTEKLFF. The CDR3 DNA sequence: TGTGCCAGCAGCTTGGGTCGGAGCACTGAAAAACTGTTTTTT.

The sample holds one count of this clone. V is TRBV12-3 or TRBV12-4 and J is TRBJ2-3; D is unresolved. Trimming pared 10 bases from V and 2 bases from J, leaving 7 bases between. This CDR3 contains 11 residues. The CDR3 nucleotides are TGTGCCACCCGAGACACAGATACGCAGTATTTT. This encodes CATRDTDTQYF.

This chain connects TRBV2 to TRBJ1-3; the D is unclear. CDR3 length: 14 amino acids. Looked up from germline, CDR1 is SNHLY and CDR2 is FYNNEI. Trimming took 3 bases from V and 1 from J, leaving 7 bases between them. The CDR3 DNA reads TGTGCCAGCAGTGAGGAGTTGTCTGGAAACACCATATATTTT. This encodes CASSEELSGNTIYF.

This sequence joins TRBV13 and TRBJ1-2; no clear D. The CDR3 consists of 15 residues. V lost 0 bases to trimming and J lost 3 bases, with 11 bases between them. Germline values: CDR1 PRHDT, CDR2 FYEKMQ (reference sequence). The CDR3 bases are TGTGCCAGCAGCTTAGGGCTACGGGGAGACTATGGCTACACCTTC. Translating gives CASSLGLRGDYGYTF.

The chain uses TRBV9 and TRBJ1-2, with D possibly matching TRBD1 (6 bases). Germline V gene sequence: CDR1 SGDLS, CDR2 YYNGEE. The germline V and J ends were trimmed by 0 bases and 5 bases, with 14 bases remaining between them. The CDR3 is 15 amino acids. The CDR3 loop reads CASSVGGRGVYGYTF. CDR3 bases: TGTGCCAGCAGCGTAGGGGGCAGGGGCGTGTATGGCTACACCTTC.